These 23 T cell receptor beta chains came from one sample sequenced in a study of early T cells in non-severe SARS-CoV-2 infection. TCRdb reanalysed the 5' RACE reads using MiXCR and keeps one entry per CDR3 protein. The sample includes about 30,000 distinct CDR3 sequences, roughly 3.9% of them seen just once. Sequencing was carried out using whole blood. The receptors originated from an adult who was a healthcare worker with PCR-confirmed SARS-CoV-2 infection or an uninfected control (not recorded which).

With regard to this clonotype: One base away lies a much larger clone, so this may be a sequencing read error. The chain joins TRBV5-1 to TRBJ2-1; D is unresolved. This CDR3 has 15 residues. CDR1 is SGHRS and CDR2 is YFSETQ in the germline V gene. The CDR3 protein is CAGSLRPSSYNEQFF. The CDR3 DNA reads TGCGCCGGCAGCTTAAGGCCGAGCTCCTACAATGAGCAGTTCTTC.

CDR3 sequence: CASSLGAGKGTQETQYF. The DNA of the CDR3 is TGTGCCAGCAGCTTAGGGGCAGGAAAGGGGACACAGGAGACCCAGTACTTC. The rearrangement links TRBV5-4 to TRBJ2-5, with D possibly being TRBD1 (6 bases). Germline assignment: CDR1 SGHNT and CDR2 YYREEE (reference sequence). The V end lost 2 bases, the J end lost 5 bases, and 22 bases lay between the germline ends. The CDR3 is 17 residues long. The full variable domain, in which reference TRBV5-4 and TRBJ2-5 provide the parts outside the CDR3, is ETGVTQSPTHLIKTRGQQVTLRCSSQSGHNTVSWYQQALGQGPQFIFQYYREEENGRGNFPPRFSGLQFPNYSSELNVNALELDDSALYLCASSLGAGKGTQETQYFGPGTRLLVL.

This clonotype was detected many times. The chain carries TRBV6-4 and TRBJ1-5; TRBD1 aligns across 10 bases. The V and J ends lost 2 bases and 2 bases, in that order; junction bases with no gene match: 0. Germline-derived CDR1 and CDR2 are MRHNA and SNTAGT. The CDR3 covers 15 residues. CDR3 nucleotide sequence: TGTGCCAGCAGTGACGGGACAGGGGGCAATCAGCCCCAGCATTTT. This encodes CASSDGTGGNQPQHF.

This rearrangement joins TRBV19 to TRBJ2-7, with a weak D call TRBD1 (5 bases). The CDR3 totals 15 residues. Trimming removed 6 bases at V and 3 bases at J, with 18 bases between. Looked up from germline, CDR1 is LNHDA and CDR2 is SQIVND (reference sequence). The CDR3 loop is CASSSDSRAVYEQYF. The CDR3 DNA follows: TGTGCCAGTAGCTCCGACAGTCGGGCGGTCTACGAGCAGTACTTC.

This clonotype is categorized as medium-sized. This chain connects TRBV27 to TRBJ1-1, with unresolved D. The CDR3 has 13 amino acids. Looked up from germline, CDR1 is MNHEY and CDR2 is SMNVEV (reference sequence). V was shortened by 3 bases and J by 8 bases, with 13 bases between the two germline ends. CDR3 loop: CASSFAGPEEAFF. CDR3 bases: TGTGCCAGCAGTTTTGCAGGTCCGGAAGAAGCTTTCTTT.

The chain links TRBV27 to TRBJ2-2; D gene ambiguous. This CDR3 region has 18 residues. Germline CDR1 is MNHEY and CDR2 is SMNVEV (reference sequence). The V end was cut by 2 bases, the J end by 0 bases, with 16 bases between. CDR3 DNA: TGTGCCAGCAGTTTACGGCAGGATAGAAGGGCGAACACCGGGGAGCTGTTTTTT. Its protein is CASSLRQDRRANTGELFF.

This clonotype was found many times. This chain joins TRBV30 and TRBJ1-5, with D tentatively TRBD1 (6 bases). Trimming removed 2 bases at V and 6 bases at J, with 11 bases between. The germline CDR1 and CDR2 sequences are GTSNPN and SVGIG (reference sequence). This CDR3 spans 13 amino acids. The CDR3 DNA is TGTGCCTGGAGTCGTCAGGGGACTCAGCCCCAGCATTTT. Amino acids: CAWSRQGTQPQHF.

This clonotype has ten or more counts. The chain joins TRBV12-5 to TRBJ1-5; 10 nucleotides match TRBD1. Germline CDR1 reads LGHNT; CDR2 reads FRNRAP. Trimming at V came to 5 bases and at J to 5 bases, leaving 3 bases not matched to a gene. The CDR3 has 14 residues. CDR3 amino acids: CASGPDRGHQPQHF. The CDR3, as DNA: TGTGCTAGTGGTCCTGACAGGGGGCATCAGCCCCAGCATTTT.

This clonotype was picked up many times. DNA of the CDR3: TGTGCCAGCAGCCAGGATCAGGCCCAGCCCCAGCATTTT. This codes for CASSQDQAQPQHF. The genes are TRBV7-2 and TRBJ1-5; D gene uncertain. CDR1 SGHTA and CDR2 FQGNSA come from the germline V gene. CDR3 size: 13 residues. V was pared by 5 bases and J by 7 bases, with 12 bases between.

This clonotype was observed at least ten times. The CDR3 DNA follows: TGTGCCAGCAGCGAGCCGGGACAGGGGGTCCAAGAGACCCAGTACTTC. Translating it yields CASSEPGQGVQETQYF. The chain employs TRBV6-1 and TRBJ2-5; 11 bases fit TRBD1. CDR3 size: 16 residues. Germline trimming cut 6 bases from V and 1 base from J; bases unmatched to any gene: 7. Germline assignment: CDR1 MNHNS and CDR2 SASEGT.

This clonotype appeared a few times. The rearrangement joins TRBV12-3 or TRBV12-4 to TRBJ1-2; the match to TRBD1 covers 7 bases. J was trimmed by 6 bases and V by 2 bases; bases with no gene match: 9. The CDR3 has 15 residues. CDR3 sequence reads: CASSLRSSGGHGYTF. CDR3 sequence (DNA): TGTGCCAGCAGTTTAAGATCGTCAGGGGGGCATGGCTACACCTTC.

This clonotype was counted many times. The J gene is TRBJ2-1, the V gene TRBV5-1; D possibly corresponds to TRBD2 (6 bases). Trimming pared 3 bases from V and 0 bases from J, leaving 10 bases between. Germline values: CDR1 SGHRS, CDR2 YFSETQ. This CDR3 contains 15 residues. The chain's CDR3 is CASSSGDSSYNEQFF. The DNA for the CDR3 is TGCGCCAGCAGCTCGGGGGACTCCTCCTACAATGAGCAGTTCTTC.

This clonotype has more than one count but fewer than ten. The chain joins TRBV19 to TRBJ2-1; D might be TRBD1 (6 bases). The CDR3 is 14 amino acids. The germline V and J ends were trimmed by 6 bases and 6 bases, with 15 bases remaining between them. Per the germline V gene, CDR1 is LNHDA and CDR2 is SQIVND (reference sequence). The CDR3 protein is CASSPHRVRNEQFF. The CDR3 DNA is TGTGCCAGTAGCCCTCACAGGGTACGCAATGAGCAGTTCTTC. Full variable domain (missing parts from reference TRBV19 and TRBJ2-1): DGGITQSPKYLFRKEGQNVTLSCEQNLNHDAMYWYRQDPGQGLRLIYYSQIVNDFQKGDIAEGYSVSREKKESFPLTVTSAQKNPTAFYLCASSPHRVRNEQFFGPGTRLTVL.

As for this clonotype: This may be a read error, as it is one base from a much larger clone. V and J are TRBV13 and TRBJ2-7; no definite D call. CDR1 is PRHDT, CDR2 FYEKMQ, per germline (reference sequence). The CDR3 sequence is 16 residues long. The CDR3 region has the DNA TGTACCAGCAGCTTAAGACCTGCCTTTGGGATATACGAGCAGTACTTC. As protein: CTSSLRPAFGIYEQYF.

This clonotype was seen repeatedly, ten times or more. The rearrangement joins TRBV12-3 or TRBV12-4 to TRBJ1-1; 8 positions match TRBD1. With 3 bases clipped from V and 5 bases from J, the junction kept 8 bases outside the gene matches. The CDR3 is 15 residues long. DNA of the CDR3: TGTGCCAGCAGTTTGAGGACAGGGCGAAGGACTGAAGCTTTCTTT. It translates to CASSLRTGRRTEAFF.

This clonotype occurred many times. The chain uses TRBV11-3 and TRBJ2-5; possibly TRBD2 for D (6 bases). This CDR3 comprises 14 residues. Germline values: CDR1 SGHNT, CDR2 YENEEA. The V end lost 1 base, the J end lost 5 bases, and 11 bases lay between the germline ends. In DNA form, the CDR3 reads TGTGCCAGCAGCTTAGGCGGGAACGCGGAGACCCAGTACTTC. This sequence encodes CASSLGGNAETQYF.

There are many counts of this clonotype. The chain recombines TRBV7-9 with TRBJ1-3; 11 bases are shared with TRBD1. Germline V gene lookup returns CDR1 SEHNR and CDR2 FQNEAQ (reference sequence). This CDR3 contains 17 residues. The ends lost 3 bases at V and 3 bases at J; junction bases unmatched: 7. The chain's CDR3 is CASSFHRTGGGGNTIYF. The CDR3 bases are TGTGCCAGCAGCTTTCACCGGACAGGGGGCGGTGGAAACACCATATATTTT.

This clonotype was seen many times. V gene TRBV11-3 combines with J gene TRBJ2-1, with D possibly TRBD2 on 6 matching bases. Trimming stripped 2 bases from V and 7 bases from J, with 9 bases between. Germline lookup yields CDR1 SGHNT and CDR2 YENEEA. The CDR3 is made up of 13 amino acids. CDR3: CASSLKGLNEQFF. CDR3 nucleotides: TGTGCCAGCAGCTTAAAGGGACTTAATGAGCAGTTCTTC.

This clonotype was found a few times. This chain links TRBV5-4 with TRBJ1-4, with TRBD1 matching 7 bases. V trimming: 4 bases; J trimming: 6 bases; junction bases outside the gene matches: 6. CDR1 and CDR2 (germline): SGHNT, YYREEE (reference sequence). CDR3 length: 14 residues. CDR3 sequence: CASSPTGRDEKLFF. DNA for the CDR3: TGTGCCAGCAGCCCGACAGGGAGAGATGAAAAACTGTTTTTT.

The J gene is TRBJ2-1, the V gene TRBV20-1; D gene uncertain. The CDR3 is 14 residues long. From germline, CDR1 is DFQATT and CDR2 SNEGSKA (reference sequence). The V end lost 5 bases, the J end lost 9 bases, and 20 bases lay between the germline ends. The CDR3 protein is CSAPPVDGHSEQFF. The CDR3 region has the DNA TGCAGTGCTCCCCCAGTGGACGGTCACAGTGAGCAGTTCTTC.

The table lists this clonotype with a few counts. The genes are TRBV6-1 and TRBJ2-3; TRBD1 might be the D (5 bases). Between the trimmed V and J ends, which lost 7 bases and 0 bases, there was a span of 14 bases. Germline CDR1 and CDR2: MNHNS and SASEGT. This CDR3 has 15 amino acids. The CDR3 region has the DNA TGTGCCAGCAAGACCGACAGTTCTAGCACAGATACGCAGTATTTT. This encodes CASKTDSSSTDTQYF.

By proportion, this clonotype is medium-sized (0.01 to 0.1%). The genes are TRBV7-9 and TRBJ1-1; D gene unclear. Per germline, CDR1 SEHNR and CDR2 FQNEAQ (reference sequence). CDR3 size: 12 residues. V gave up 5 bases and J gave up 8 bases, with 12 bases separating them. The CDR3 loop is CASSAGRIEAFF. The CDR3 nucleotides are TGTGCCAGCAGCGCCGGACGGATCGAAGCTTTCTTT.

This clonotype was picked up many times. This chain joins TRBV5-5 and TRBJ2-7, with 9 bases matching TRBD1. CDR1 and CDR2 from the germline V gene are SGHKS and YYEKEE (reference sequence). The CDR3 covers 16 residues. Germline trimming cut 0 bases from V and 4 bases from J; bases unmatched to any gene: 8. The CDR3 bases are TGTGCCAGCAGCTTGGTTGTGGGGACAGGGCGATACGAGCAGTACTTC. It yields the protein CASSLVVGTGRYEQYF.